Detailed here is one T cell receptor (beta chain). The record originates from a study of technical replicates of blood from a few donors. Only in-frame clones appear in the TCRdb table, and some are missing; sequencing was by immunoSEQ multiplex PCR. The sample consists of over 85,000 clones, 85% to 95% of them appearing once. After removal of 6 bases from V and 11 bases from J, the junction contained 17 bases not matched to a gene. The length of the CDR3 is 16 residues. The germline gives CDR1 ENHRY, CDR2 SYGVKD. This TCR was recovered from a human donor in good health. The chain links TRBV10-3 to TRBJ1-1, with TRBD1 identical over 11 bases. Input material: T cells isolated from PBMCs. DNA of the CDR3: TGTGCCATCAGGAGTGGGACAGGGGGAAATTCACGGGAGGCTTTCTTT. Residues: CAIRSGTGGNSREAFF.